The 28 T cell receptor beta chains below were found in one sample sequenced in a study of glioma-infiltrating T cells. The iRepertoire nested amplicon-rescue multiplex PCR amplified TCR alpha and beta CDR3s from RNA. A single record per CDR3 protein comes from TCRdb applying MiXCR to the multiplex PCR reads. In the table there are over 100,000 distinct CDR3 sequences, less than 30% of which are singletons. The sample consisted of glioma tissue, nonneoplastic brain tissue, or PBMCs (not recorded which). The receptor source for this set is a human donor with low-grade glioma or glioblastoma, undergoing nonglioma brain surgery, or in good health (not recorded which).

This clonotype was seen repeatedly, ten times or more. The chain joins TRBV5-1 to TRBJ2-1; perhaps TRBD1 as D (6 bases). The V gene's germline CDR1 is SGHRS and CDR2 YFSETQ. The CDR3 extends over 14 amino acids. Between the trimmed V and J ends, which lost 4 bases and 9 bases, there was a span of 17 bases. The CDR3 DNA reads as TGCGCCAGCAGCCTTCGACAGGCTTCGGGTGAGCAGTTCTTC. Translating it yields CASSLRQASGEQFF.

The rearrangement links TRBV19 to TRBJ2-5, with 8 bases aligning to TRBD1. The CDR3 is 15 amino acids. Germline V gene lookup returns CDR1 LNHDA and CDR2 SQIVND (reference sequence). V was clipped by 4 bases and J by 2 bases; unmatched bases: 6. The CDR3 loop reads CASSSRTGRQETQYF. The CDR3 nucleotides are TGTGCCAGTAGTAGTAGGACAGGGAGACAAGAGACCCAGTACTTC.

About this clonotype itself: A clone one base away is much larger, so this may be a read error. The V gene is TRBV12-3 or TRBV12-4, the J gene TRBJ2-1; 13 bases are shared with TRBD2. The CDR3 sequence is 16 residues long. The CDR3 DNA is TGTGCCAGCAGTTCTGGACTAGCGGGGGTGTACAATAAGCAGTTCTTC. Residues: CASSSGLAGVYNKQFF.

This clonotype was counted ten times or more. CDR3 nucleotides: TGTGCCAGCAGTTTAGCCAGCAACACTGAAGCTTTCTTT. It codes for CASSLASNTEAFF. The chain combines TRBV12-3 or TRBV12-4 with TRBJ1-1, with unresolved D. This CDR3 comprises 13 residues. The V and J ends lost 0 bases and 2 bases respectively, with 4 bases between them.

With respect to this clonotype: Being one base from a much bigger clone, this may be a read error. This chain uses TRBV18 with TRBJ2-7; no clear D gene. V dropped 1 base and J dropped 3 bases, with 7 bases sitting between them. Germline-derived CDR1 and CDR2 are KGHSH and LQKENI. CDR3 length: 13 residues. CDR3: CASSPLDLYEQYF. The CDR3 DNA reads as TGTGCCAGCTCACCACTGGACCTCTACGAGCAGTACTTC.

Ten or more counts support this clonotype. The gene calls are TRBV9 and TRBJ1-2, with D perhaps matching TRBD1 (5 bases). The CDR3 totals 12 residues. The V end lost 0 bases, the J end lost 10 bases, and 10 bases lay between the germline ends. Per germline, CDR1 SGDLS and CDR2 YYNGEE. Written as DNA, the CDR3 is TGTGCCAGCAGCGTAGGGGCAGGGCCCTACACCTTC. Translation gives CASSVGAGPYTF.

This clonotype showed up many times. This sequence joins TRBV12-3 or TRBV12-4 and TRBJ1-1; maybe TRBD1 (5 bases). Trimming took off 3 bases at V and 4 bases at J, with 12 bases between the two ends. CDR3 length: 14 amino acids. The CDR3, as DNA: TGTGCCAGCAGTTTGTCCGGCGGGGGCACTGAAGCTTTCTTT. Protein product: CASSLSGGGTEAFF.

This clonotype has at least ten counts. V usage is TRBV4-1 and J usage is TRBJ1-2; D ambiguous. Germline lookup yields CDR1 MGHRA and CDR2 YSYEKL. The CDR3 extends over 13 amino acids. V gave up 0 bases and J gave up 4 bases, with 6 bases separating them. The CDR3 sequence: CASSQDLAYGYTF. In DNA, the CDR3 is TGCGCCAGCAGCCAAGACCTGGCCTATGGCTACACCTTC.

This clonotype was found many times. This sequence joins TRBV7-2 and TRBJ2-5, with D hard to call. Trimming shortened V by 5 bases and J by 1 base, and 14 bases separated the two germline ends. This CDR3 region has 15 residues. CDR1 and CDR2 (germline): SGHTA, FQGNSA. The CDR3 DNA follows: TGTGCCAGCAGCCTCGTGTCGGCTTCCCAAGAGACCCAGTACTTC. Its translation: CASSLVSASQETQYF.

The table lists this clonotype with many counts. As DNA, the CDR3 is TGCGCCAGCAGCTTGCCGCGACAGGGGCAAACGCGGGGGGCGTCCTACGAGCAGTACTTC. Amino acid sequence: CASSLPRQGQTRGASYEQYF. The V gene is TRBV5-1, the J gene TRBJ2-7; the D call may be TRBD1 or TRBD2 (8 bases each). The germline V gene encodes CDR1 SGHRS and CDR2 YFSETQ. This CDR3 comprises 20 residues. Between the trimmed V and J ends, which lost 1 base and 1 base, there was a span of 27 bases.

This clonotype has at least ten counts. The chain links TRBV12-3 or TRBV12-4 to TRBJ2-3; 7 bases match TRBD1. J gave up 0 bases and V 6 bases, and 6 bases lay outside the gene matches. The CDR3 spans 15 residues. The DNA of the CDR3 is TGTGCCAGCAGCCCGACAGGGTTTAGCACAGATACGCAGTATTTT. It yields the protein CASSPTGFSTDTQYF.

The chain uses TRBV3-1 and TRBJ1-1; D gene unclear. CDR1 is LGHDT and CDR2 is YNNKEL in the germline V gene (reference sequence). The V end was cut by 1 base, the J end by 10 bases, with 7 bases between. The length of the CDR3 is 11 residues. The CDR3 region has the DNA TGTGCCAGCAGCCAAGGCGGTGTAGCTTTCTTT. This codes for CASSQGGVAFF.

This clonotype was detected many times. The rearrangement joins TRBV18 to TRBJ2-7; D is ambiguous. CDR3 length equals 14 residues. The V and J ends lost 4 bases and 7 bases respectively, with 17 bases between them. The V gene's germline CDR1 is KGHSH and CDR2 LQKENI. The CDR3 protein is CASSQHASLGEQYF. The CDR3 DNA follows: TGTGCCAGCTCACAACATGCCTCTCTGGGGGAGCAGTACTTC.

Details on this clonotype: At one end the junction does not follow the germline gene, possibly because of a read error. The chain combines TRBV18 with TRBJ2-7; D ambiguous. The CDR3 consists of 15 residues. Germline V gene sequence: CDR1 KGHSH, CDR2 LQKENI. The CDR3 loop reads CASPPLVGDSYEQYF. CDR3 DNA sequence: TGTGCCAGCCCACCCCTCGTCGGAGACTCCTACGAGCAGTACTTC.

This chain uses TRBV6-6 with TRBJ2-7, with D unclear. The CDR3 length is 17 residues. Between the trimmed V and J ends, which lost 0 bases and 1 base, there was a span of 16 bases. In germline, CDR1 is MNHNY, CDR2 SVGAGI (reference sequence). In DNA, the CDR3 is TGTGCCAGCAGTTACTCGAGTCCCGGAATAACATCCTACGAGCAGTACTTC. Translating gives CASSYSSPGITSYEQYF.

This chain connects TRBV11-2 to TRBJ2-1; 10 bases are shared with TRBD2. The germline V gene has CDR1 SGHAT and CDR2 FQNNGV. J was trimmed by 6 bases and V by 3 bases; bases with no gene match: 8. The CDR3 length is 16 residues. The CDR3 coding sequence is TGTGCCAGCAGCTTCAGTAGGGTAGCGGGAGGCAATGAGCAGTTCTTC. Its protein is CASSFSRVAGGNEQFF.

On this clonotype: This may arise from a read error, as a much more abundant clone is one base away. The J gene is TRBJ1-1, the V gene TRBV11-2; D perhaps matches TRBD1 (5 bases). The germline CDR1 and CDR2 sequences are SGHAT and FQNNGV. The CDR3 contains 12 residues. The DNA of the CDR3 is TGTGCCAGCAGCTCCAGGGAAACTGAAGCTGTCTTT. This encodes CASSSRETEAVF. Supplemented by reference TRBV11-2 and TRBJ1-1, the full variable domain reads EAGVAQSPRYKIIEKRQSVAFWCNPISGHATLYWYQQILGQGPKLLIQFQNNGVVDDSQLPKDRFSAERLKGVDSTLKIQPAKLEDSAVYLCASSSRETEAVFGQGTRLTVV.

This clonotype was observed many times. The CDR3: CASSQEISDPVTDTQYF. The CDR3 DNA sequence: TGCGCCAGCAGCCAAGAAATCTCGGACCCAGTCACAGATACGCAGTATTTT. The gene calls are TRBV4-1 and TRBJ2-3; D is uncertain. This CDR3 has 17 residues. The ends were cut back, 0 bases at V and 2 bases at J, with 15 bases in the middle. Germline lookup yields CDR1 MGHRA and CDR2 YSYEKL.

This clonotype has at least ten counts. The V call is TRBV20-1, the J call TRBJ2-1, with TRBD2 matching over 8 bases. This CDR3 region has 16 residues. Looked up from germline, CDR1 is DFQATT and CDR2 is SNEGSKA (reference sequence). V shed 0 bases and J 2 bases; nucleotides not matched to a gene: 6. The CDR3 sequence: CSARDPEAGAYNEQFF. The CDR3 DNA follows: TGCAGTGCTAGAGATCCTGAAGCGGGGGCCTACAATGAGCAGTTCTTC.

This clonotype showed up many times. The chain is built from TRBV29-1 and TRBJ1-1, with no clear D. This CDR3 region has 10 residues. The germline V gene encodes CDR1 SQVTM and CDR2 ANQGSEA. The V end lost 5 bases, the J end lost 1 base, and 2 bases lay between the germline ends. The CDR3, as DNA: TGCAGCGTTCAGAACACTGAAGCTTTCTTT. Translation gives CSVQNTEAFF.

This clonotype has at least ten counts. The chain has TRBV6-6 and TRBJ1-1, with a possible D match to TRBD1 (6 bases). The CDR3 loop spans 15 amino acids. V gave up 0 bases and J gave up 5 bases, with 13 bases separating them. CDR1 and CDR2 from the germline V gene are MNHNY and SVGAGI (reference sequence). The DNA of the CDR3 is TGTGCCAGCAGTTACTCGAACAGGGTAGAGACTGAAGCTTTCTTT. Protein product: CASSYSNRVETEAFF.

The chain employs TRBV20-1 and TRBJ2-7, with D perhaps TRBD1 (6 bases). Germline V CDR1 and CDR2: DFQATT, SNEGSKA (reference sequence). The V and J ends lost 0 bases and 7 bases respectively, with 19 bases between them. The CDR3 runs to 15 residues. CDR3 in amino acids: CSARDGTTNTGEQYF. CDR3 in DNA: TGCAGTGCTAGAGATGGGACAACGAACACCGGGGAGCAGTACTTC.

This clonotype was detected many times. This chain connects TRBV27 to TRBJ2-5; D possibly corresponds to TRBD1 (5 bases). The germline V and J ends were trimmed by 0 bases and 7 bases, with 9 bases remaining between them. Germline V CDR1 and CDR2: MNHEY, SMNVEV (reference sequence). The CDR3 length is 13 residues. CDR3 DNA sequence: TGTGCCAGCAGTTTATCCAGGACAACGACCCAGTACTTC. Protein sequence: CASSLSRTTTQYF.

This clonotype came up a few times. The rearrangement joins TRBV5-4 to TRBJ1-3; D gene uncertain. Germline V gives CDR1 SGHNT, CDR2 YYREEE (reference sequence). The CDR3 consists of 15 residues. Trimming pared 0 bases from V and 8 bases from J, leaving 15 bases between. The DNA for the CDR3 is TGTGCCAGCAGCTTGGCGGAACGGCCTGGGGACACCATATATTTT. This gives the protein CASSLAERPGDTIYF.

V usage is TRBV9 and J usage is TRBJ2-7; maybe TRBD1 (6 bases). Trimming removed 4 bases at V and 1 base at J, with 15 bases between. Germline CDR1 and CDR2: SGDLS and YYNGEE. This CDR3 region has 15 residues. The CDR3 is CASSTQGTPSYEQYF. The CDR3 nucleotides read TGTGCCAGCAGCACACAGGGTACGCCTTCCTACGAGCAGTACTTC.

This clonotype was seen once. With a much larger clone just one base away, this may be a read error. The genes are TRBV29-1 and TRBJ1-1, with TRBD1 matching 11 bases. Germline loops: CDR1 SQVTM, CDR2 ANQGSEA. Germline trimming cut 7 bases from V and 1 base from J; bases unmatched to any gene: 8. The CDR3 totals 15 residues. As DNA, the CDR3 is TGCAGCGCCTTCGGGACAGGGGGAAAGAACACTGAAGCTTTCTTT. Protein product: CSAFGTGGKNTEAFF.

Details on this clonotype: A much larger clone differs by one base, so this may be a read error. The chain joins TRBV5-1 to TRBJ2-1, with D perhaps matching TRBD1 (6 bases). The V end was cut by 3 bases, the J end by 2 bases, with 12 bases between. The CDR3 is 15 amino acids. CDR1 is SGHRS, CDR2 YFSETQ, per germline. CDR3 region: CASSWRQAPYNEQFF. CDR3 coding DNA: TGCGCCAGCAGCTGGAGACAGGCCCCCTACAATGAGCAGTTCTTC.

V gene TRBV24-1 combines with J gene TRBJ2-1; tentatively, D is TRBD2 (7 bases). This CDR3 is 17 amino acids long. Germline values: CDR1 KGHDR, CDR2 SFDVKD. V lost 1 base, J lost 4 bases, and 16 bases lay in between. CDR3 sequence reads: CATSDLGAGRGYNEQFF. CDR3 DNA sequence: TGTGCCACCAGTGATTTAGGAGCAGGGAGGGGGTACAATGAGCAGTTCTTC.